This T cell receptor (beta chain) was documented in a study of blood T cells in healthy people across ages. The CDR3 runs 14 residues. Per the germline V gene, CDR1 is MGHRA and CDR2 is YSYEKL. Between the trimmed V and J ends, which lost 4 bases and 6 bases, there was a span of 13 bases. Study-level points and caveats: Per-million-T-cell TCR beta diversity fell roughly linearly with age.

Details on this clonotype: Its specificity is unknown.

Sample-barcoded 5' priming and a J-beta primer mix drove a second PCR of about 6 to 12 cycles. Each cDNA molecule carried a tag from a template-switch adaptor that contained 12 random nucleotides. TCRdb passed the 5' RACE reads through MiXCR, listing each CDR3 protein once. The sample holds roughly 1.7 million distinct CDR3 sequences, about 35% seen once. The specimen sequenced was blood. The receptor's source is a woman in her twenties or thirties in good health. The chain recombines TRBV4-1 with TRBJ2-1; a weak D match, TRBD1 (6 bases). The CDR3 is CASSPEPTGNEQFF. The DNA for the CDR3 is TGCGCCAGCAGCCCGGAACCGACAGGCAATGAGCAGTTCTTC.